This is a list of T cell receptor beta chains from one sample in a study of glioma-infiltrating T cells after dendritic cell vaccination. TCRdb's copy holds only in-frame clones and misses some; the assay was immunoSEQ multiplex PCR. The table records under 130,000 clones, roughly 76% of them present only once. Source: blood, taken before dendritic cell vaccination. Source of these receptors: a human donor with glioblastoma. The CDR3 runs from the conserved cysteine through the conserved F or W. The order of the fields is D gene, clone size, CDR3 length, J gene, V gene, CDR3 protein, CDR3 DNA. The D gene is left open where the match is weak. The size entry is marked missing in some rows and otherwise reads once, few, many or a size class.

NA NA 15 TRBJ1-1 TRBV19 CASSIVQLGGTEAFF TGTGCCAGTAGTATAGTTCAACTGGGGGGCACTGAAGCTTTCTTT
TRBD1 NA 16 TRBJ1-1 TRBV18 CASSNSDRGLGAEAFF TGTGCCAGCTCAAATTCCGACAGGGGGCTGGGCGCTGAAGCTTTCTTT
TRBD1 NA 14 TRBJ1-1 TRBV30 CAWMSGTGNTEAFF TGTGCCTGGATGTCCGGGACAGGGAACACTGAAGCTTTCTTT
TRBD1 NA 16 TRBJ1-1 TRBV13 CASSLNRGWMNTEAFF TGTGCCAGCAGCTTAAACAGGGGTTGGATGAACACTGAAGCTTTCTTT
NA NA 12 TRBJ1-1 TRBV23-1 CASSQRHVEAFF TGCGCCAGCAGTCAACGACACGTTGAAGCTTTCTTT
TRBD1 NA 15 TRBJ2-7 TRBV7-9 CASSQTRDSAYEQYF TGTGCCAGCAGCCAAACCCGGGACAGTGCCTACGAGCAGTACTTC
TRBD1 NA 16 TRBJ2-7 TRBV28 CASSPVPGQGAYEQYF TGTGCCAGCAGCCCCGTCCCAGGACAGGGGGCCTACGAGCAGTACTTC
TRBD1 NA 13 TRBJ1-3 TRBV29-1 CSTRQGSGNTIYF TGCAGCACTAGACAGGGCTCTGGAAACACCATATATTTT
NA NA 15 TRBJ2-1 TRBV11-2 CASSLVFTGDNEQFF TGTGCCAGCAGCTTAGTTTTTACGGGGGACAATGAGCAGTTCTTC
TRBD1 NA 15 TRBJ2-4 TRBV18 CASSPAGGLGNIQYF TGTGCCAGCTCACCGGCAGGGGGCTTGGGAAACATTCAGTACTTC
TRBD1 NA 17 TRBJ1-2 TRBV4-3 CASSQVGIDRAIYGYTF TGCGCCAGCAGCCAAGTAGGGATAGACAGGGCCATCTATGGCTACACCTTC
TRBD1 once 16 TRBJ2-7 TRBV18 CASSSLHGDRGYEQYF TGTGCCAGCTCATCCCTCCATGGGGACAGGGGTTACGAGCAGTACTTC
NA NA 16 TRBJ1-6 TRBV7-8 CASSLASTSYNSPLHF TGTGCCAGCAGCTTAGCTTCCACTTCCTATAATTCACCCCTCCACTTT
TRBD1 NA 13 TRBJ1-5 TRBV5-8 CASSWDREKPQHF TGTGCCAGCAGCTGGGACAGGGAAAAGCCCCAGCATTTT
TRBD1 many 16 TRBJ2-7 TRBV5-1 CASSLEGQGLGYEQYF TGCGCCAGCAGCTTGGAGGGACAGGGTCTCGGGTACGAGCAGTACTTC
NA NA 15 TRBJ1-1 TRBV5-4 CASSAQSGESTEAFF TGTGCCAGCAGCGCGCAATCAGGGGAAAGCACTGAAGCTTTCTTT